The clone carrying this T cell receptor beta chain was seen ten or more times. The antigen remains undetermined. Deletions cut 3 bases from V and 0 bases from J, with 21 bases between. There are 19 residues in the CDR3. TCRdb reprocessed the reads via MiXCR and lists one record per CDR3 protein. The table lists fewer than 350,000 distinct CDR3 sequences, about 17% of them singletons. This entry is derived from a study of T cell repertoires in cytomegalovirus infection. Study as a whole: An indication of both CMV infection and matching HLA type came from public TCR beta signatures.

Broader study findings: Predominance within the ex vivo response was attributable to HLA-C-restricted CMV-specific TCR beta clonotypes. Carriers of CMV plus the relevant HLA were identified by cumulative public TCR beta family frequency.

The sequence derives from a human donor in good health (CMV status not recorded). Some clones in this sample may be carry-over from other donors' samples. Sequenced: PBMCs. This rearrangement joins TRBV12-3 or TRBV12-4 to TRBJ2-4; D perhaps matches TRBD1 (6 bases). CDR3 loop: CASSLMNRDNHVAKNIQYF. The CDR3 DNA follows: TGTGCCAGCAGTTTGATGAACCGGGACAATCACGTAGCCAAAAACATTCAGTACTTC.